This T cell receptor (beta chain) was found in a study of T cell responses to AZD1222 COVID-19 vaccine. TCRdb's table, derived via immunoSEQ multiplex PCR, lists solely in-frame clones and lacks some. Of 90,000 to 120,000 clones listed, about 90% are singletons. The sequencing here drew on peripheral blood, taken on day 0 of AZD1222 vaccination. The sequence was collected from an adult in good health.

For the CDR3, the DNA is TGTGCCAGCAGCTACAGGGGGCTTAATGAAAAACTGTTTTTT. It is translated as CASSYRGLNEKLFF. V is TRBV14 and J is TRBJ1-4; 9 bases fit TRBD1. V trimming: 5 bases; J trimming: 4 bases; junction bases outside the gene matches: 2. This CDR3 has 14 amino acids. Germline V lookup: CDR1 SGHDN, CDR2 FVKESK.